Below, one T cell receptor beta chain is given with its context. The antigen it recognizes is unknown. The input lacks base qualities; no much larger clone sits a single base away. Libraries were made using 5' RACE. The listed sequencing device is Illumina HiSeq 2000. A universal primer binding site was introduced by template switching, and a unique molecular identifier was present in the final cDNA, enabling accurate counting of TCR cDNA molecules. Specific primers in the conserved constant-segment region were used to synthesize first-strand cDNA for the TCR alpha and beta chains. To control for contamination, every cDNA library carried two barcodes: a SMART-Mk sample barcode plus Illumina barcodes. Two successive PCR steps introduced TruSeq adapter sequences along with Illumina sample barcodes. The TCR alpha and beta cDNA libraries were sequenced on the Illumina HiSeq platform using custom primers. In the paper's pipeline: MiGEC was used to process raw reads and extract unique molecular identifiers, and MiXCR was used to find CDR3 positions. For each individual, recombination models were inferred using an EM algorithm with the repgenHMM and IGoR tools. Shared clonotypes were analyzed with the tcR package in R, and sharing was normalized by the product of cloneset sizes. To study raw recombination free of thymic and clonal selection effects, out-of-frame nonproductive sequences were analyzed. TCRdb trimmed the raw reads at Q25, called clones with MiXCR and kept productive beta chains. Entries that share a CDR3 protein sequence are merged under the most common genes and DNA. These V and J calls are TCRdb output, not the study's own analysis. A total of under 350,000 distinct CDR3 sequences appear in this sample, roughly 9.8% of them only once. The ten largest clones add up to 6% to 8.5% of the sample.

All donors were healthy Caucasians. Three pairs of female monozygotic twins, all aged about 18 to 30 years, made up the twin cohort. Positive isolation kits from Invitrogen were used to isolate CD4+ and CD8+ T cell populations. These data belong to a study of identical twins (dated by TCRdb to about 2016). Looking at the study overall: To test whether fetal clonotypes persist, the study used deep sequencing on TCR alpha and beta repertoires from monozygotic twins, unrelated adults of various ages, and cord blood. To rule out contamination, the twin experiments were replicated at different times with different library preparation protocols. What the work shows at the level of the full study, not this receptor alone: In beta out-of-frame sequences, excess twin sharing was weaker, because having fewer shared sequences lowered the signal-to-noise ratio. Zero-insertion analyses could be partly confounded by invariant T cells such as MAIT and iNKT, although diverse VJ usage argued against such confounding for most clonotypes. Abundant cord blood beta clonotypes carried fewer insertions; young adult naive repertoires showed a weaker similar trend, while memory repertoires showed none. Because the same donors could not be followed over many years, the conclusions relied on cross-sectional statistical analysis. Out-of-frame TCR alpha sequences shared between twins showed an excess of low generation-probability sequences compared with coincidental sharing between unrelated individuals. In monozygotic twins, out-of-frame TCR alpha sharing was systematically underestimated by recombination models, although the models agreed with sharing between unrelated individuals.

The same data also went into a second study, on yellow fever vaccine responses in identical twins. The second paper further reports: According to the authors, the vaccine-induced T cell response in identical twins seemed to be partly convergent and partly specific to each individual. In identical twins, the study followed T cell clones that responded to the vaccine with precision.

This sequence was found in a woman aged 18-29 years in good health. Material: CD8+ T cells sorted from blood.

CDR3 reads: CASSRQGAWDEQFF. The sequence in DNA is TGTGCCAGCAGTCGACAGGGGGCTTGGGATGAGCAGTTCTTC. Here the chain combines TRBV6-1 and TRBJ2-1; TRBD1 matches 10 bases in the middle. Here V drops 5 bases and J drops 8 bases, and the junction holds 6 bases not matched to any gene. Reading the germline V gene gives CDR1 MNHNS and CDR2 SASEGT. Including cysteine and phenylalanine, the CDR3 has 14 amino acids. The only DNA kept is the CDR3, 42 bases in frame from the first base.